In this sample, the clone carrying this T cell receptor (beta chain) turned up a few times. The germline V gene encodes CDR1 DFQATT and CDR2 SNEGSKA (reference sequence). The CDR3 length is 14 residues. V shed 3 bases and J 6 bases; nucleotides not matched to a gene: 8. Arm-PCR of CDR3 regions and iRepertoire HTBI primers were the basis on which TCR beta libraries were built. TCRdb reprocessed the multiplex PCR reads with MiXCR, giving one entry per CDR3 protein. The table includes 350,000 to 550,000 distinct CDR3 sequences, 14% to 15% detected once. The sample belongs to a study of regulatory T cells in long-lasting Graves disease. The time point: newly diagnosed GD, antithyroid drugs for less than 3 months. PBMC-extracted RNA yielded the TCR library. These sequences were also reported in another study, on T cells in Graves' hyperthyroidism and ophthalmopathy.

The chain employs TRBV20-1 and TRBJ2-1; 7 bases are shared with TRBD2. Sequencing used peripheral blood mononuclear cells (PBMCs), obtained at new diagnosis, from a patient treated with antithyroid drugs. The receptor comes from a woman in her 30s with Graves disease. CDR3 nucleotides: TGCAGTGCTAGTCTGAGCGGGACTTTCAATGAGCAGTTCTTC. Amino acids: CSASLSGTFNEQFF.